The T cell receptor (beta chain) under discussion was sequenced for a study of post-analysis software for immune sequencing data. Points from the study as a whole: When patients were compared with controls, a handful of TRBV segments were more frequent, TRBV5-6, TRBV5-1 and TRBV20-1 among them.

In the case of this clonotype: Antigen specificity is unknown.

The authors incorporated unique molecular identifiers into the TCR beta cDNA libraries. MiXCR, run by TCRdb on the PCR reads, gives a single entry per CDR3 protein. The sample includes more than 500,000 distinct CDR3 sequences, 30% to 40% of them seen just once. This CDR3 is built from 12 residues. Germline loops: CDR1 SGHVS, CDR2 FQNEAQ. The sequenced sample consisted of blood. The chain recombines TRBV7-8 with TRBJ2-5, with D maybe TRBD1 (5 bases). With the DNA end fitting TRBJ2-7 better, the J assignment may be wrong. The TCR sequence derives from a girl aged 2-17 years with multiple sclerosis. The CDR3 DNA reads TGTGCCAGCAGCCCAGGGATCTCCGAGCAGTACTTC. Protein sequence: CASSPGISEQYF.